The clone carrying this T cell receptor (beta chain) was counted ten times or more. The antigen is unknown. The data stem from a study of T cells in Graves' hyperthyroidism and ophthalmopathy. Study-wide points: Blood also contained most expanded thyroid clonotypes above 0.001.

Amplification of TCR beta CDR3 regions used RNA as the template. The HTBI primer set was used in a first-round RT-PCR of the TCR CDR3. One entry per CDR3 protein results from TCRdb running MiXCR on the multiplex PCR reads. The profile shows 530,000 or so distinct CDR3 sequences, around 45% of them singletons. Germline values: CDR1 MNHEY, CDR2 SVGAGI. This CDR3 is built from 13 residues. With 2 bases removed from V and 5 bases from J, the gap between germline ends came to 9 bases. Diagnosis of hyperthyroidism was new in patients aged 18 to 65, and its duration was under 2 months. Together with thyroid ultrasound, orbital computed tomography, serum thyroxine and TRAb, clinical symptoms were used for diagnoses.

The chain uses TRBV6-5 and TRBJ1-1, with no clear D. Input material: peripheral blood or thyroid tissue (not recorded which). The receptor was isolated from a woman younger than 30 with Graves' hyperthyroidism. The CDR3 loop reads CASSYGVVTEAFF. The DNA for the CDR3 is TGTGCCAGCAGTTACGGGGTGGTGACTGAAGCTTTCTTT.